These 11 T cell receptor beta chains share one sample of origin, sequenced in a study of HIV-infected patients and healthy controls. cDNA was made from 500 ng RNA using alpha and beta constant primers. Each of the alpha and beta chains got its own library through chain-specific third strand synthesis with indices. MiXCR was run by TCRdb on the 5' RACE reads, yielding one entry per CDR3 protein. The sample consists of 17,000 or so distinct CDR3 sequences, over 5% of them appearing once. No cell fractionation was done, so the repertoire covers all unsorted peripheral blood T cells. The specimen was blood. Every receptor here comes from an adult in good health.

This clonotype is medium-sized in the sample. The chain carries TRBV10-1 and TRBJ1-5, with TRBD1 matching over 7 bases. The CDR3 loop spans 21 amino acids. The germline CDR1 and CDR2 sequences are WNHNN and SYGVQD (reference sequence). The V segment lost 2 bases and the J segment 6 bases; nucleotides outside the gene matches: 25. The CDR3 DNA follows: TGCGCCAGCAGTGAGAAAAGACAGGGCATGCGAAGTGACGAAGGGGGTCAGCCCCAGCATTTT. Residues: CASSEKRQGMRSDEGGQPQHF.

This clonotype was counted ten times or more. The V call is TRBV2, the J call TRBJ1-1; D may be TRBD1 (6 bases). V lost 10 bases and J lost 5, with 17 bases in between. This CDR3 spans 13 amino acids. Germline V gene data show CDR1 as SNHLY and CDR2 as FYNNEI. This CDR3 is CATRQEGGTEAFF. The CDR3 DNA sequence: TGTGCCACCCGACAGGAGGGAGGTACTGAAGCTTTCTTT.

This clonotype was counted many times. The rearrangement links TRBV29-1 to TRBJ1-5, with 8 bases matching TRBD1. The V and J ends lost 4 bases and 4 bases, in that order; junction bases with no gene match: 12. Germline assignment: CDR1 SQVTM and CDR2 ANQGSEA. This CDR3 contains 16 residues. The CDR3 here is CSVVFAWTGRNQPQHF. The CDR3, as DNA: TGCAGCGTTGTCTTCGCTTGGACAGGGCGGAATCAGCCCCAGCATTTT.

This clonotype is deemed medium-sized. The V call is TRBV29-1, the J call TRBJ2-1; 7 bases are a match to TRBD1. This CDR3 has 16 amino acids. V dropped 5 bases and J dropped 7; count of bases not matched to a gene: 17. Germline CDR1 reads SQVTM; CDR2 reads ANQGSEA. CDR3 bases: TGCAGCGTTAATACGGTGACAGGGTTGCGGGTTAATGAGCAGTTCTTC. It codes for CSVNTVTGLRVNEQFF.

Many counts were recorded for this clonotype. The chain links TRBV5-1 to TRBJ2-5, with 10 bases lining up with TRBD2. This CDR3 contains 15 residues. The junction had 4 bases not matched to a gene; V was cut back by 3 bases and J by 2 bases. From germline, CDR1 is SGHRS and CDR2 YFSETQ. The CDR3 nucleotides read TGCGCCAGCAGCTACGGGACTAGCGTGCAAGAGACCCAGTACTTC. Translation gives CASSYGTSVQETQYF.

By share of the sample, this clonotype is medium-sized. The chain employs TRBV20-1 and TRBJ2-5; 8 nucleotides agree with TRBD2. With V trimmed by 4 bases and J by 5 bases, 3 bases remained unmatched. The CDR3 is 12 residues long. The V gene's germline CDR1 is DFQATT and CDR2 SNEGSKA (reference sequence). Here the CDR3 DNA reads TGCAGTGCTAATAGCGGGGATGAGACCCAGTACTTC. This gives the protein CSANSGDETQYF.

This clonotype was detected only a few times. The V call is TRBV12-3 or TRBV12-4, the J call TRBJ1-1; no reliable D call. The V gene lost 6 bases and the J gene lost 4 bases, with 12 bases spanning the gap. The CDR3 is 13 amino acids. The CDR3, as DNA: TGTGCCAGCAGCTTGACCCGAGCCACTGAAGCTTTCTTT. Translation gives CASSLTRATEAFF.

This clonotype was observed many times. CDR3 sequence (DNA): TGTGCCAGCAGCTTAGGTGTCGGGGGGGCGGGTTTTTATGAGACCCAGTACTTC. This sequence encodes CASSLGVGGAGFYETQYF. The genes are TRBV7-2 and TRBJ2-5, with 8 nucleotides matching TRBD2. Germline V gives CDR1 SGHTA, CDR2 FQGNSA. The junction had 15 bases not matched to a gene; V was cut back by 1 base and J by 5 bases. The CDR3 consists of 18 residues. The full variable domain, in which reference TRBV7-2 and TRBJ2-5 provide the parts outside the CDR3, is GAGVSQSPSNKVTEKGKDVELRCDPISGHTALYWYRQSLGQGLEFLIYFQGNSAPDKSGLPSDRFSAERTGGSVSTLTIQRTQQEDSAVYLCASSLGVGGAGFYETQYFGPGTRLLVL.

In its sample, this clonotype is medium-sized. This sequence joins TRBV6-1 and TRBJ2-7, with a possible D match to TRBD2 (5 bases). This CDR3 contains 14 residues. Trimming removed 1 base from V and 6 bases from J, with 13 bases in between. Per the germline V gene, CDR1 is MNHNS and CDR2 is SASEGT. The CDR3 loop reads CASSEVEGRSEQYF. The CDR3 nucleotides are TGTGCCAGCAGTGAAGTTGAGGGAAGGAGCGAGCAGTACTTC.

The chain couples TRBV6-6 to TRBJ1-1; D possibly corresponds to TRBD1 (5 bases). Between the trimmed V and J ends, which lost 5 bases and 4 bases, there was a span of 14 bases. The CDR3 length is 14 residues. The V gene's germline CDR1 is MNHNY and CDR2 SVGAGI (reference sequence). The CDR3 sequence is CASSPGWVGTEAFF. CDR3 DNA: TGTGCCAGCAGTCCAGGGTGGGTGGGCACTGAAGCTTTCTTT.

There are many counts of this clonotype. This sequence joins TRBV4-2 and TRBJ1-4, with 10 positions matching TRBD1. V was pared by 2 bases and J by 8 bases, with 5 bases of the junction left unmatched. Germline V gene lookup returns CDR1 LGHNA and CDR2 YNFKEQ. The CDR3 consists of 15 residues. The CDR3 nucleotides are TGTGCCAGCAGCCAAATAGACAGGGGGCGAGAAAAACTGTTTTTT. Protein: CASSQIDRGREKLFF.